Following are 24 T cell receptor beta chains from one sample sequenced in a study of CD8 T cells in ankylosing spondylitis. Each CDR3 protein gets one entry after TCRdb re-called the 5' RACE reads with MiXCR. The sample has about 250,000 distinct CDR3 sequences, 30% to 40% seen once; the top ten hold 3.5% to 4.5%. Material for sequencing was blood, either unsorted or a sorted T cell fraction (not recorded which). The receptors shown here come from a male donor with ankylosing spondylitis or in good health (not recorded which).

The chain uses TRBV20-1 and TRBJ1-2; D is unclear. Germline V gene lookup returns CDR1 DFQATT and CDR2 SNEGSKA (reference sequence). V was clipped by 1 base and J by 4 bases, with 13 bases between them. The CDR3 is made up of 14 amino acids. CDR3 sequence (DNA): TGCAGTGCTAGAGTGGGCCCAGTCGGCTATGGCTACACCTTC. It yields the protein CSARVGPVGYGYTF.

There are a few counts of this clonotype. This sequence joins TRBV27 and TRBJ2-3; 13 bases match TRBD2. CDR3 length: 18 amino acids. Unmatched junction bases numbered 10, after V lost 2 bases and J lost 5 bases. Germline values: CDR1 MNHEY, CDR2 SMNVEV (reference sequence). CDR3 coding DNA: TGTGCCAGCAGTTTACGCCCTTGGACTAGCGGGGGTGGAGATACGCAGTATTTT. As protein: CASSLRPWTSGGGDTQYF.

This rearrangement joins TRBV4-1 to TRBJ1-2, with 8 nucleotides matching TRBD1. Germline CDR1 MGHRA, CDR2 YSYEKL. V lost 4 bases and J lost 6; bases outside the gene matches: 7. This CDR3 has 14 amino acids. CDR3 protein: CASSLDVQGDGYTF. CDR3 sequence (DNA): TGCGCCAGCAGCCTAGACGTACAGGGGGATGGCTACACCTTC.

This clonotype was observed at least ten times. The J gene is TRBJ2-4, the V gene TRBV20-1; perhaps TRBD2 as D (6 bases). The CDR3 loop spans 12 amino acids. V lost 2 bases and J lost 8, with 10 bases in between. Looked up from germline, CDR1 is DFQATT and CDR2 is SNEGSKA (reference sequence). Written as DNA, the CDR3 is TGCAGTGCTAGACTGCCTAGCGACATTCAGTACTTC. Protein sequence: CSARLPSDIQYF.

This sequence joins TRBV7-2 and TRBJ2-5; TRBD2 might be the D (6 bases). The CDR3 is 15 residues long. V was shortened by 5 bases and J by 5 bases, with 18 bases between the two germline ends. The germline V gene has CDR1 SGHTA and CDR2 FQGNSA. The CDR3 reads CASSRRLRGGETQYF. Written as DNA, the CDR3 is TGTGCCAGCAGCCGTAGGTTGCGGGGTGGCGAGACCCAGTACTTC.

V and J are TRBV29-1 and TRBJ2-7; the D is unclear. Germline values: CDR1 SQVTM, CDR2 ANQGSEA. The CDR3 contains 13 residues. The V and J ends lost 6 bases and 1 base respectively, with 13 bases between them. The CDR3 is CSVSGVKSYEQYF. CDR3 sequence (DNA): TGCAGCGTCTCAGGAGTCAAATCCTACGAGCAGTACTTC.

The V and J genes are TRBV4-1 and TRBJ1-4; 9 bases line up with TRBD1. This CDR3 contains 14 residues. Germline CDR1 and CDR2: MGHRA and YSYEKL. V was pared by 1 base and J by 11 bases, with 5 bases of the junction left unmatched. The CDR3 sequence is CASSQGTGAGKLFF. CDR3 DNA sequence: TGCGCCAGCAGCCAAGGGACAGGGGCCGGGAAACTGTTTTTT.

The chain recombines TRBV9 with TRBJ2-3; 8 bases are shared with TRBD2. This CDR3 region has 15 residues. Germline V gene sequence: CDR1 SGDLS, CDR2 YYNGEE. J gave up 3 bases and V 4 bases, and 7 bases lay outside the gene matches. This CDR3 is CASSRGGKLTDTQYF. CDR3 nucleotides: TGTGCCAGCAGCCGGGGGGGGAAGTTGACAGATACGCAGTATTTT.

The chain has TRBV12-3 or TRBV12-4 and TRBJ2-3; 11 bases are a match to TRBD2. Losses at the gene ends were 8 bases for V and 3 bases for J; bases not matched to a gene: 7. This CDR3 contains 15 residues. The CDR3: CASSRASGGTDTQYF. The CDR3 DNA sequence: TGTGCCAGCTCCCGGGCTAGCGGGGGGACAGATACGCAGTATTTT.

The chain has TRBV7-9 and TRBJ1-1; D is ambiguous. The ends were cut back, 7 bases at V and 6 bases at J, with 12 bases in the middle. Germline values: CDR1 SEHNR, CDR2 FQNEAQ (reference sequence). CDR3 length: 12 residues. CDR3 DNA sequence: TGTGCCAGCACCCCGGCAGCCCCTGAAGCTTTCTTT. As protein: CASTPAAPEAFF.

The chain links TRBV5-6 to TRBJ2-1; 9 nucleotides line up with TRBD1. CDR3 length: 15 amino acids. Germline-derived CDR1 and CDR2 are SGHDT and YYEEEE. J gave up 7 bases and V 4 bases, and 9 bases lay outside the gene matches. The CDR3: CASSPGTGLSNEQFF. The CDR3 region has the DNA TGTGCCAGCAGCCCCGGGACAGGGCTTTCGAATGAGCAGTTCTTC.

CDR3 in DNA: TGTGCCAGCAGCTCCGGGACAGTGAATTCACCCCTCCACTTT. Amino acid sequence: CASSSGTVNSPLHF. The chain recombines TRBV7-9 with TRBJ1-6; 7 positions match TRBD1. This CDR3 has 14 amino acids. CDR1 SEHNR and CDR2 FQNEAQ come from the germline V gene (reference sequence). V lost 4 bases to trimming and J lost 7 bases; unmatched junction nucleotides: 4.

This clonotype has ten or more counts. The CDR3 spells CSARVVSGGNGYTF. The CDR3 DNA sequence: TGCAGTGCTAGAGTGGTCTCAGGGGGAAATGGCTACACCTTC. V gene TRBV20-1 combines with J gene TRBJ1-2; 7 bases fit TRBD1. The trim removed 1 base at V and 6 bases at J, leaving 8 bases unmatched. The CDR3 is 14 residues long. Germline CDR1 reads DFQATT; CDR2 reads SNEGSKA (reference sequence).

The V call is TRBV20-1, the J call TRBJ2-7; D remains ambiguous. The CDR3 consists of 12 residues. Trimming removed 5 bases from V and 0 bases from J, with 8 bases in between. Germline V gives CDR1 DFQATT, CDR2 SNEGSKA (reference sequence). CDR3 nucleotide sequence: TGCAGTGCTTTACCAAGCTCCTACGAGCAGTACTTC. It yields the protein CSALPSSYEQYF.

The chain couples TRBV5-1 to TRBJ1-6; D gene unclear. The CDR3 has 14 residues. CDR1 and CDR2 from the germline V gene are SGHRS and YFSETQ. V was shortened by 4 bases and J by 7 bases, with 12 bases between the two germline ends. The CDR3 nucleotides read TGCGCCAGCAGCGCGCAAAACAAGAATTCACCCCTCCACTTT. Its translation: CASSAQNKNSPLHF.

This clonotype occurred a few times. The chain recombines TRBV29-1 with TRBJ2-5, with a tentative D call TRBD2 (6 bases). The CDR3 loop spans 13 amino acids. Germline CDR1 SQVTM, CDR2 ANQGSEA. V was trimmed by 3 bases and J by 4 bases, leaving 12 bases between them. The CDR3 spells CSVDQGGVETQYF. Written as DNA, the CDR3 is TGCAGCGTTGACCAGGGCGGGGTAGAGACCCAGTACTTC.

This clonotype was observed a few times. The chain employs TRBV24-1 and TRBJ2-2; tentatively, D is TRBD1 (6 bases). V gave up 7 bases and J gave up 1 base, with 15 bases separating them. The germline V gene has CDR1 KGHDR and CDR2 SFDVKD. This CDR3 has 16 residues. CDR3 residues: CATSPRTVENTGELFF. The CDR3 bases are TGTGCCACCAGCCCGCGGACAGTCGAGAACACCGGGGAGCTGTTTTTT.

The rearrangement links TRBV12-3 or TRBV12-4 to TRBJ1-5, with D hard to call. The CDR3 contains 13 residues. With 3 bases removed from V and 7 bases from J, the gap between germline ends came to 10 bases. In nucleotides, the CDR3 is TGTGCCAGCAGTTTCCAGTTGAGCCAGCCCCAGCATTTT. Residues: CASSFQLSQPQHF.

This clonotype has only a few counts. The rearrangement links TRBV6-1 to TRBJ1-2; the match to TRBD1 covers 7 bases. Germline CDR1 reads MNHNS; CDR2 reads SASEGT. V gave up 6 bases and J gave up 7 bases; unmatched junction bases: 8. The CDR3 is 13 residues long. In DNA form, the CDR3 reads TGTGCCAGCAGCGAACGACAGGGCCGTGGCTACACCTTC. Its protein product is CASSERQGRGYTF.

This clonotype has just a few counts. CDR3 bases: TGTGCCACTCGACCCCGGACCCAGGGCGAATCACCCCTCCACTTT. This encodes CATRPRTQGESPLHF. J is TRBJ1-6 and V is TRBV10-3, with D possibly TRBD1 on 5 matching bases. The CDR3 runs 15 residues. Trimming took off 10 bases at V and 10 bases at J, with 23 bases between the two ends. CDR1 is ENHRY and CDR2 is SYGVKD in the germline V gene.

V gene TRBV29-1 combines with J gene TRBJ2-4; 7 nucleotides align to TRBD1. CDR3 length equals 16 residues. V lost 6 bases to trimming and J lost 1 base; unmatched junction nucleotides: 12. Per the germline V gene, CDR1 is SQVTM and CDR2 is ANQGSEA. This CDR3 is CSVRGLSLEAKNIQYF. The CDR3 DNA reads TGCAGCGTAAGGGGGCTGAGCCTCGAGGCCAAAAACATTCAGTACTTC.

The chain links TRBV20-1 to TRBJ2-7; TRBD1 aligns across 10 bases. This CDR3 has 14 amino acids. Per germline, CDR1 DFQATT and CDR2 SNEGSKA (reference sequence). The V gene end was trimmed by 4 bases and the J gene end by 2 bases; junction bases not matched to a gene: 5. The CDR3, as DNA: TGCAGTGCTATATCAGGACAGGGGGCCTACGAGCAGTACTTC. Translation: CSAISGQGAYEQYF.

DNA of the CDR3: TGCGCCAGCAGCCAAGTAGTTCAGGGGAATTCACCCCTCCACTTT. Its translation: CASSQVVQGNSPLHF. V is TRBV4-1 and J is TRBJ1-6, with a tentative D call TRBD1 (6 bases). The CDR3 spans 15 residues. CDR1 is MGHRA and CDR2 is YSYEKL in the germline V gene. The germline V and J ends were trimmed by 1 base and 7 bases, with 11 bases remaining between them.

This rearrangement joins TRBV9 to TRBJ2-5, with 8 bases fitting TRBD2. With V trimmed by 4 bases and J by 5 bases, 10 bases remained unmatched. Per the germline V gene, CDR1 is SGDLS and CDR2 is YYNGEE. CDR3 size: 15 residues. The CDR3 loop reads CASSSGTRDAETQYF. Written as DNA, the CDR3 is TGTGCCAGCAGCTCCGGGACTAGGGATGCCGAGACCCAGTACTTC.